These 21 T cell receptor beta chains came from one sample sequenced in a study of shared clonotypes between healthy human individuals. Sequencing used immunoSEQ multiplex PCR; TCRdb keeps in-frame clones, though not all of them. Here the sample spans about 980,000 clones, 70% to 85% being singletons. Material for sequencing was memory CD4+ T cells sorted from blood. Subset meaning: CD45RA-negative fraction. The source is a man between 18 and 35 years old in good health.

With respect to this clone: One end of the junction does not line up with germline, which may come from a read error. The CDR3 DNA sequence: TGTGCCAGCAGCCACCGGGGGGACAAGGGCCTCTCCTTC. It codes for CASSHRGDKGLSF. The chain employs TRBV25-1 and TRBJ1-2; D possibly corresponds to TRBD1 (6 bases). The CDR3 consists of 13 residues. Germline lookup yields CDR1 MGHDK and CDR2 SYGVNS.

For this clone: Germline and junction disagree at one end, which may indicate a read error. The rearrangement joins TRBV30 to TRBJ2-7; 12 nucleotides match TRBD2. In germline, CDR1 is GTSNPN, CDR2 SVGIG (reference sequence). The CDR3 contains 12 residues. The CDR3 region has the DNA TGTGCCTGGAGTACTAGCGGGGGGTCTAGCCACTTC. This codes for CAWSTSGGSSHF.

This chain connects TRBV2 to TRBJ1-4, with D possibly matching TRBD1 (6 bases). The CDR3 totals 13 residues. Between the trimmed V and J ends, which lost 1 base and 10 bases, there was a span of 10 bases. Germline CDR1 SNHLY, CDR2 FYNNEI. CDR3 coding DNA: TGTGCCAGCAGTGAAGAGGGGGTAGGAAAACTGTTTTTT. It is translated as CASSEEGVGKLFF.

This clone was seen repeatedly, ten times or more. This CDR3 is also generated by other DNA sequences in the sample. The chain combines TRBV7-9 with TRBJ1-1; D is undetermined. The germline V and J ends were trimmed by 5 bases and 0 bases, with 7 bases remaining between them. The germline V gene has CDR1 SEHNR and CDR2 FQNEAQ (reference sequence). This CDR3 contains 13 residues. The CDR3: CASSPNMNTEAFF. The CDR3 region has the DNA TGTGCCAGCAGCCCAAATATGAACACTGAAGCTTTCTTT.

The CDR3 here is CASSLTGKGDYGYTF. The CDR3 DNA sequence: TGTGCCAGCAGCTTAACGGGAAAAGGGGACTATGGCTACACCTTC. The genes are TRBV11-2 and TRBJ1-2; TRBD1 might be the D (5 bases). Germline lookup yields CDR1 SGHAT and CDR2 FQNNGV. With 2 bases removed from V and 3 bases from J, the gap between germline ends came to 13 bases. The CDR3 spans 15 residues.

The CDR3 sequence: CASSVEVRRGRSTDTQYF. The CDR3 region has the DNA TGTGCCAGCAGCGTAGAAGTAAGGCGGGGGCGTAGCACAGATACGCAGTATTTT. V is TRBV9 and J is TRBJ2-3; a weak D match, TRBD2 (7 bases). Trimming removed 0 bases at V and 0 bases at J, with 17 bases between. Per germline, CDR1 SGDLS and CDR2 YYNGEE. The CDR3 runs 18 residues. Looking up the rest from reference TRBV9 and TRBJ2-3 gives the full variable domain: DSGVTQTPKHLITATGQRVTLRCSPRSGDLSVYWYQQSLDQGLQFLIQYYNGEERAKGNILERFSAQQFPDLHSELNLSSLELGDSALYFCASSVEVRRGRSTDTQYFGPGTRLTVL.

The chain has TRBV30 and TRBJ1-3, with a possible D match to TRBD1 (5 bases). This CDR3 contains 12 residues. The V gene lost 2 bases and the J gene lost 7 bases, with 9 bases spanning the gap. CDR1 and CDR2 from the germline V gene are GTSNPN and SVGIG (reference sequence). CDR3 sequence: CAWSPGLNTIYF. The CDR3 region has the DNA TGTGCCTGGAGTCCGGGGCTCAACACCATATATTTT.

This clone was observed a handful of times. This chain connects TRBV30 to TRBJ2-3; no clear D. The CDR3 is 11 residues long. V gave up 1 base and J gave up 5 bases, with 4 bases separating them. From germline, CDR1 is GTSNPN and CDR2 SVGIG (reference sequence). DNA of the CDR3: TGTGCCTGGAGTGCCCAAGATACGCAGTATTTT. Translating it yields CAWSAQDTQYF.

The chain is built from TRBV9 and TRBJ1-3; 8 nucleotides line up with TRBD1. CDR1 and CDR2 from the germline V gene are SGDLS and YYNGEE. Losses at the gene ends were 6 bases for V and 1 base for J; bases not matched to a gene: 6. CDR3 length: 15 residues. The CDR3 DNA sequence: TGTGCCAGCACCCCGGACAGGGTGTCTGGAAACACCATATATTTT. It codes for CASTPDRVSGNTIYF.

V and J are TRBV6-6 and TRBJ1-1, with TRBD1 identical over 11 bases. J gave up 4 bases and V 6 bases, and 4 bases lay outside the gene matches. CDR1 and CDR2 (germline): MNHNY, SVGAGI (reference sequence). This CDR3 contains 14 residues. The CDR3, as DNA: TGTGCCAGCAGCCTCGGGACAGGGGGCACTGAAGCTTTCTTT. Translation: CASSLGTGGTEAFF.

This chain links TRBV10-3 with TRBJ2-1; D call uncertain. Trimming removed 3 bases at V and 7 bases at J, with 7 bases between. This CDR3 is 12 amino acids long. The germline CDR1 and CDR2 sequences are ENHRY and SYGVKD. In nucleotides, the CDR3 is TGTGCCATCAGTGATACGAGTAATGAGCAGTTCTTC. It yields the protein CAISDTSNEQFF.

The V and J genes are TRBV6-1 and TRBJ2-7, with unresolved D. Deletions cut 8 bases from V and 2 bases from J, with 19 bases between. This CDR3 comprises 15 residues. CDR1 and CDR2 from the germline V gene are MNHNS and SASEGT. The CDR3 is CASVVKGTTTYEQYF. The CDR3 nucleotides are TGTGCCAGCGTAGTTAAAGGCACCACCACCTACGAGCAGTACTTC.

V gene TRBV11-3 combines with J gene TRBJ2-1; D perhaps matches TRBD2 (6 bases). This CDR3 contains 17 residues. Germline CDR1 is SGHNT and CDR2 is YENEEA. The V and J ends lost 4 bases and 0 bases respectively, with 16 bases between them. The CDR3: CASSYQSGSSSYNEQFF. The DNA of the CDR3 is TGTGCCAGCAGCTACCAGAGCGGGTCGAGCTCCTACAATGAGCAGTTCTTC.

The chain links TRBV7-8 to TRBJ1-1; no firm D call. The CDR3 consists of 11 residues. The V gene's germline CDR1 is SGHVS and CDR2 FQNEAQ. V was clipped by 6 bases and J by 3 bases, with 5 bases between them. The CDR3 sequence: CASSLYTEAFF. The DNA of the CDR3 is TGTGCCAGCAGTCTATACACTGAAGCTTTCTTT.

The chain joins TRBV7-2 to TRBJ2-5, with 8 bases matching TRBD1. The CDR3 length is 14 residues. After removal of 2 bases from V and 7 bases from J, the junction contained 6 bases not matched to a gene. Looked up from germline, CDR1 is SGHTA and CDR2 is FQGNSA. DNA of the CDR3: TGTGCCAGCAGCTTATCAGGGGGCAGTGTGACCCAGTACTTC. Its translation: CASSLSGGSVTQYF.

This clone showed up just once. V gene TRBV18 combines with J gene TRBJ1-1; D unresolved. The germline V and J ends were trimmed by 3 bases and 6 bases, with 5 bases remaining between them. Germline assignment: CDR1 KGHSH and CDR2 LQKENI. This CDR3 spans 11 amino acids. CDR3 residues: CASSPWAEAFF. The CDR3 region has the DNA TGTGCCAGCTCACCGTGGGCTGAAGCTTTCTTT.

This clone was observed many times. This chain joins TRBV2 and TRBJ2-5, with D perhaps TRBD2 (6 bases). Germline CDR1 is SNHLY and CDR2 is FYNNEI. This CDR3 spans 14 amino acids. V was pared by 0 bases and J by 3 bases, with 8 bases between. The CDR3 loop is CASSEAWGEETQYF. The CDR3 nucleotides read TGTGCCAGCAGTGAAGCTTGGGGGGAAGAGACCCAGTACTTC.

The rearrangement links TRBV27 to TRBJ2-1, with a weak D call TRBD1 (6 bases). The germline V gene has CDR1 MNHEY and CDR2 SMNVEV (reference sequence). The CDR3 runs 18 residues. Trimming shortened V by 8 bases and J by 4 bases, and 27 bases separated the two germline ends. CDR3 DNA: TGTGCCAGCTTACTGAGGGGGTCAGGAGGCCCTCCATACAATGAGCAGTTCTTC. This sequence encodes CASLLRGSGGPPYNEQFF.

V gene TRBV30 combines with J gene TRBJ1-1; D not certain. Trimming cost V 2 bases and J 6 bases, with 13 bases left between them. The CDR3 is made up of 13 amino acids. Germline CDR1 GTSNPN, CDR2 SVGIG (reference sequence). The CDR3 coding sequence is TGTGCCTGGAGTTCTGGGCCCGCGGCTGAAGCTTTCTTT. Translation: CAWSSGPAAEAFF.

The rearrangement links TRBV27 to TRBJ2-3; no firm D call. The ends were cut back, 5 bases at V and 3 bases at J, with 12 bases in the middle. Germline CDR1 is MNHEY and CDR2 is SMNVEV (reference sequence). CDR3 length: 14 amino acids. CDR3 sequence: CASSVSRSTDTQYF. CDR3 in DNA: TGTGCCAGCAGTGTGTCCCGCTCTACAGATACGCAGTATTTT.

This clone was counted between two and nine times. V gene TRBV6-6 combines with J gene TRBJ1-5, with 7 bases identical to TRBD1. V gave up 4 bases and J gave up 3 bases; unmatched junction bases: 6. The CDR3 extends over 15 amino acids. CDR1 and CDR2 from the germline V gene are MNHNY and SVGAGI (reference sequence). This chain's CDR3 is CASSSTGVVNQPQHF. CDR3 nucleotide sequence: TGTGCCAGCAGTTCAACAGGGGTGGTCAATCAGCCCCAGCATTTT.